This T cell receptor beta chain was observed in a study of blood T cells in healthy people across ages. Study conclusions and caveats: For the donors, CMV status was unknown and possibly confounded expanded clonotype changes.

Unmatched junction bases numbered 5, after V lost 0 bases and J lost 1 base. The germline V gene encodes CDR1 DFQATT and CDR2 SNEGSKA (reference sequence). This CDR3 has 16 amino acids. Sample-barcoded 5' priming and a J-beta primer mix drove a second PCR of about 7 to 11 cycles. All samples yielded 3 million or more CDR3-containing paired-end reads. TCRdb redid the calling of the 5' RACE reads with MiXCR, one entry per CDR3 protein. The sample lists hundreds of thousands of distinct CDR3 sequences, 53% occurring once. With regard to this clonotype: Its specificity is not known.

V and J are TRBV20-1 and TRBJ1-2; 10 bases align to TRBD1. Sequences were obtained from blood. The source of this sequence is an elderly man in good health. The CDR3 here is CSARDMDRGFNYGYTF. CDR3 sequence (DNA): TGCAGTGCTAGAGATATGGACAGGGGGTTTAACTATGGCTACACCTTC.